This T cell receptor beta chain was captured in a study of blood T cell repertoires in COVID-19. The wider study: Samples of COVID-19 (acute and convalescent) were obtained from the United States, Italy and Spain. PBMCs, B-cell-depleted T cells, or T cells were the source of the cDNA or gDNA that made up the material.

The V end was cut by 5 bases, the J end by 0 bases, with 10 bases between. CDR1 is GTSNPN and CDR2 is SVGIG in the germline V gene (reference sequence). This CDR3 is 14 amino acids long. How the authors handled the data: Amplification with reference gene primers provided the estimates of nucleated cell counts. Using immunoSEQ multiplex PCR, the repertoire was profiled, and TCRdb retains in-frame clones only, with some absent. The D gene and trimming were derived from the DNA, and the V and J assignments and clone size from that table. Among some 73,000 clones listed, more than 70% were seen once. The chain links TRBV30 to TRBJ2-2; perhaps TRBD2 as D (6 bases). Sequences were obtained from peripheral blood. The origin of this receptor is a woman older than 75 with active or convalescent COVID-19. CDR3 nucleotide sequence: TGTGCCTGGCCGGGACTCACGAACACCGGGGAGCTGTTTTTT. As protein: CAWPGLTNTGELFF.